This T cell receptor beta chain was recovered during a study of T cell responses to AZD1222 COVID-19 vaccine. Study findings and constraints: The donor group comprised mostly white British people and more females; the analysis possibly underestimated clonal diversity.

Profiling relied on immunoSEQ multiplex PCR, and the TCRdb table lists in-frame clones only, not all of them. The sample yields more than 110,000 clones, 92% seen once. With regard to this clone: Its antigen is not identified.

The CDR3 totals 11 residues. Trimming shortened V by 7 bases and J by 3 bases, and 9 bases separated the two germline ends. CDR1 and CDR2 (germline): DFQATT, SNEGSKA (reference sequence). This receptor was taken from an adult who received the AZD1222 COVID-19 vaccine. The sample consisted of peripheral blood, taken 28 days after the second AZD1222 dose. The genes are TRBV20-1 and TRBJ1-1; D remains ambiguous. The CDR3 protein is CSVYKDTEAFF. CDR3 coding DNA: TGCAGTGTTTACAAAGACACTGAAGCTTTCTTT.